This T cell receptor beta chain was found in a study of memory CD4+ T cells and cytomegalovirus serostatus. Study details: Of the healthy Belgian adults, fewer than 10 were CMV seropositive and 24 seronegative.

CDR1 and CDR2 (germline): MGHRA, YSYEKL. The CDR3 totals 17 residues. Germline trimming cut 3 bases from V and 0 bases from J; bases unmatched to any gene: 1. Remarks on this clone: The antigen is not known.

In the source study's methods: After removing out-of-frame reads, around 2 million distinct TCRbeta sequences remained. TCRdb's table, derived via immunoSEQ multiplex PCR, lists solely in-frame clones and lacks some. V, J and clone size were drawn from that table, and D and trimming were deduced from the DNA. The sample holds over 40,000 clones; 82% are singletons and the top ten take about 0.6%. Study-wide results and caveats: Suggested: most of the CMV-linked TCR signature lies in CD4+ memory cells.

The sort gate was single viable CD3+CD4+CD8-CD45RO+ cells for memory CD4+ T cells. Serum IgG to CMV pp150, pp28, p38 and p52 defined serostatus. Source material: memory CD4+ T cells from blood. The chain employs TRBV4-1 and TRBJ1-6; 11 nucleotides align to TRBD1. The sequence was obtained from an adult in good health and CMV-seronegative. In DNA form, the CDR3 reads TGCGCCAGCAGCCAGGGGACAGGGGGCTCCTATAATTCACCCCTCCACTTT. This encodes CASSQGTGGSYNSPLHF.